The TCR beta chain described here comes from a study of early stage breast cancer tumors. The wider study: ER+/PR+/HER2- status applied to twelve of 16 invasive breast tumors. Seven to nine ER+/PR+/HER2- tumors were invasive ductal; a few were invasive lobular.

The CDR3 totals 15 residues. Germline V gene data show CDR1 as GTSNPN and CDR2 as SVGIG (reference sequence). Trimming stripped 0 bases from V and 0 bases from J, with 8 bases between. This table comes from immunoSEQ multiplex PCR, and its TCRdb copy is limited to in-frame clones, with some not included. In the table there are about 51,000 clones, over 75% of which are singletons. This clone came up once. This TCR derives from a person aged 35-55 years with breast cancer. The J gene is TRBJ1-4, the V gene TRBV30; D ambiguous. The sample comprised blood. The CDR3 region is CAWSVRRSTNEKLFF. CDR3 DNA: TGTGCCTGGAGTGTACGGCGATCAACTAATGAAAAACTGTTTTTT.